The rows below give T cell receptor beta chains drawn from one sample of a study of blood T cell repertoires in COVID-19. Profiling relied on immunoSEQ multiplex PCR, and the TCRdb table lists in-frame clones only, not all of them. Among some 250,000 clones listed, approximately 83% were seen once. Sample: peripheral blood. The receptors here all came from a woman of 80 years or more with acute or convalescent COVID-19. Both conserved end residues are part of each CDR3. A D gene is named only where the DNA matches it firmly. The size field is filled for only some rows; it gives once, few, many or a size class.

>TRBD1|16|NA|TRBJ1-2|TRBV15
TGTGCCACCAGCAGAGAACGGGGACAGGGGCCCTATGGCTACACCTTC
CATSRERGQGPYGYTF
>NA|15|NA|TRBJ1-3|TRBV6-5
TGTGCCAAAATCCCTCGGGGGAGCGATGGAAACACCATATATTTT
CAKIPRGSDGNTIYF
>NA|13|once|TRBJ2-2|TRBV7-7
TGTGCTAGCAGCTTTGGGGAGGCCGGGGAGCTGTTTTTT
CASSFGEAGELFF
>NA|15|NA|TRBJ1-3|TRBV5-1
TGCGCCAGCAGCTTGGTAGCTTCCCCTGGAAACACCATATATTTT
CASSLVASPGNTIYF
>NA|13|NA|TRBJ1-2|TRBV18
TGTGCCAGCTCACCTGCGGGTAGCTATGGCTACACCTTC
CASSPAGSYGYTF
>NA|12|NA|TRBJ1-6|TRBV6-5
TGTGCCAGCAGTCGACAGAATTCACCCCTCCACTTT
CASSRQNSPLHF
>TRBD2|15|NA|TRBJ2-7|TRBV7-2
TGTGCCAGCAGCTCCACTAGCGGGGGGCACTACGAGCAGTACTTC
CASSSTSGGHYEQYF
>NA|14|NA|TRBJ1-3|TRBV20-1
TGCAGTGCTAGTAGGACATCGACTGGAAACACCATATATTTT
CSASRTSTGNTIYF
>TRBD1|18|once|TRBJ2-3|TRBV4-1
TGCGCCAGCAGCCAAAGAGGGACCGGGACAGGGGCGGCAGATACGCAGTATTTT
CASSQRGTGTGAADTQYF
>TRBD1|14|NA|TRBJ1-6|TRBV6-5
TGTGCCAGCAGCACCCGGGACAGGGCTTCACCCCTCCACTTT
CASSTRDRASPLHF
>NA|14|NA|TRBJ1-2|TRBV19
TGTGCCAGTAGGGTAACGACAGGTGAGTATGGCTACACCTTC
CASRVTTGEYGYTF
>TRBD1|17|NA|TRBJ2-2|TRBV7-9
TGTGCCAGCAGCTGGGGGACAGGGACTAAGAACACCGGGGAGCTGTTTTTT
CASSWGTGTKNTGELFF
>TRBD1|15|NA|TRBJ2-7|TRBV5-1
TGCGCCAGCAGCGAAACAGGGGGCCTATCCGACGAGCAGTACTTC
CASSETGGLSDEQYF
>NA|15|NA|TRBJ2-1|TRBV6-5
TGTGCCAGCAGGTCCGTAGGCGGGGAGTACAATGAGCAGTTCTTC
CASRSVGGEYNEQFF
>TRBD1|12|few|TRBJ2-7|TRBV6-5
TGTGCCAGCAGGGACAGGGGTTACGAGCAGTACTTC
CASRDRGYEQYF
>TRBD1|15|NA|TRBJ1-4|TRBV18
TGTGCCAGCTCACCAAGGACAGGGGGTTTTGAAAAACTGTTTTTT
CASSPRTGGFEKLFF
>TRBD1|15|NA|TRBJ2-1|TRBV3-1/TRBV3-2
TGTGCCAGCAGCCTAAAGGGACAGTTCTACAATGAGCAGTTCTTC
CASSLKGQFYNEQFF
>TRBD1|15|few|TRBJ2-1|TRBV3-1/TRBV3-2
TGTGCCACCACAAGGGGGGGGACAGGGTACAATGAGCAGTTCTTC
CATTRGGTGYNEQFF
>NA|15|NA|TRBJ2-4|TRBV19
TGTGCCAGTAGTATAAATGGGCAGGGTAAAAACATTCAGTACTTC
CASSINGQGKNIQYF
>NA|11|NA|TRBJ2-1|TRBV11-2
TGTGCCAGCAGCCCGCGCCATGAGCAGTTCTTC
CASSPRHEQFF
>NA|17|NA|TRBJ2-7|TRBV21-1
TGTGCCAGCAGCAAAGCCCGGGACAAACTCTGGCCCTACGAGCAGTACTTC
CASSKARDKLWPYEQYF
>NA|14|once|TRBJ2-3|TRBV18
TGTGCCAGCTCACCAGACACCCACACAGATACGCAGTATTTT
CASSPDTHTDTQYF
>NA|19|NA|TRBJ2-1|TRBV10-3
TGTGCCATCAGTGAGTCGGGGGAGGACTGGGGGGAATCCTACAATGAGCAGTTCTTC
CAISESGEDWGESYNEQFF
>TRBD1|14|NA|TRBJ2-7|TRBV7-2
TGTGCCAGCAGCTACGGACAGGGTTCCTACGAGCAGTACTTC
CASSYGQGSYEQYF
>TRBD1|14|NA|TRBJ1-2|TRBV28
TGTGCCAGCACTCCACCGGGACAGAACTATGGCTACACCTTC
CASTPPGQNYGYTF
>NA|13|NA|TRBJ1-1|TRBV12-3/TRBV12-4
TGTGCCAGCAACCTCGGGGGGAGCACTGAAGCTTTCTTT
CASNLGGSTEAFF
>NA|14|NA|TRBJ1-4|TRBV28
TGTGCCAGCAGCCAGCAGGGTACTAATGAAAAACTGTTTTTT
CASSQQGTNEKLFF
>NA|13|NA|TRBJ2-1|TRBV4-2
TGTGCCAGCAGCCAATGGGAGAAAGCTTGGCAGTTCTTC
CASSQWEKAWQFF
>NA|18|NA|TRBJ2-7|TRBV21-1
TGTGCCAGCAGCAAAGGGAGATGGGAGACGTCGGGCTCCTACGAGCAGTACTTC
CASSKGRWETSGSYEQYF
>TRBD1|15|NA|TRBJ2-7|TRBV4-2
TGTGCCAGCAGCCAGCCGGACAGGGGCGGTTACGAGCAGTACTTC
CASSQPDRGGYEQYF
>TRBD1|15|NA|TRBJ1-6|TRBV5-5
TGTGCCAGCAGCCTGGACAGGGGGGTTGATTCACCCCTCCACTTT
CASSLDRGVDSPLHF
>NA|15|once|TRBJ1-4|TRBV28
TGTGCCAGCAGCTCGACAGAGAGGATAAGAAATAAACTGTTTTTT
CASSSTERIRNKLFF
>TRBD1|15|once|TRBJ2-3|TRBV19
TGTGCCAGTAGTTTCTGGACAGGGCGCACAGATACGCAGTATTTT
CASSFWTGRTDTQYF
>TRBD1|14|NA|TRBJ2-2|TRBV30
TGTGCCTGGAACAGGGGGGCCGTTTCCGGGGAGCTGTTTTTT
CAWNRGAVSGELFF
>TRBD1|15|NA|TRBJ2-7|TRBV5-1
TGCGCCAGCAGCTCAACCGGGACAGGATTATACGAGCAGTACTTC
CASSSTGTGLYEQYF
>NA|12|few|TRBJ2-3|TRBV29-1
TGCAGCTCAAGACGGGGCACAGATACGCAGTATTTT
CSSRRGTDTQYF
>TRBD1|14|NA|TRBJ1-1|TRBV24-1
TGTGCCACCAGGGGACAGGGGGGAAACACTGAAGCTTTCTTT
CATRGQGGNTEAFF
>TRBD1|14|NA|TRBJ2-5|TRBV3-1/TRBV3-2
TGTGCCAGCAGCCAAAGGGACAGAGAAGAGACCCAGTACTTC
CASSQRDREETQYF
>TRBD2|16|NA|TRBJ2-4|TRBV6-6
TGTGCCGTGGGACTAGCGGGGGGGCAGGGCCAAAACATTCAGTACTTC
CAVGLAGGQGQNIQYF
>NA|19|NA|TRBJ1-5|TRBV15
TGTGCCACCAGCAGTCACGGAGCGGGTTTGCAGGGTAAGAAGCAGCCCCAGCATTTT
CATSSHGAGLQGKKQPQHF
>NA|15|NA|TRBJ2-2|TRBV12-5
TGTGCTAGTGGTTTTGGGGGGAAGGACACCGGGGAGCTGTTTTTT
CASGFGGKDTGELFF
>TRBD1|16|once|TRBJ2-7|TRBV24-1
TGTGCCACCAGTGATGCGGGACAGGGGGGATCCTACGAGCAGTACTTC
CATSDAGQGGSYEQYF
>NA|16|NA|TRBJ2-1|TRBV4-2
TGTGCCAGCAGCCAGCTCAAAGGGGTTTCTCGCAATGAGCAGTTCTTC
CASSQLKGVSRNEQFF
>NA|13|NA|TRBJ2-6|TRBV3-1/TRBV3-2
TGTGCCAGTCTAAGCTCTGGGGCCAACGTCCTGACTTTC
CASLSSGANVLTF
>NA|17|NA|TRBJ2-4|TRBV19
TGTGCCAGTAGTATAGAAAAGGGGGAACTAGCCAAAAACATTCAGTACTTC
CASSIEKGELAKNIQYF
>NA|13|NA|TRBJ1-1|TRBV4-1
TGCGCCAGCAGCAAATCTGGGGGGGATCAAGCTTTCTTT
CASSKSGGDQAFF
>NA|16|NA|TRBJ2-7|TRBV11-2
TGTGCCAGCAGCTTAGGGCCTACGGAGGGGGCGAGGGAGCAGTACTTC
CASSLGPTEGAREQYF
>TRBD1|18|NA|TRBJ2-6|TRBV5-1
TGCGCCAGCAGCTTGGGAGGACAGGGGGCGCGCGGGGCCAACGTCCTGACTTTC
CASSLGGQGARGANVLTF
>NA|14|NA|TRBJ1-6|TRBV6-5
TGTGCCAGCAGTTACTCGAGTTCGGATTCACCCCTCCACTTT
CASSYSSSDSPLHF
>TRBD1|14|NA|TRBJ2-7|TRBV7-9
TGTGCCAGCAGCCAGGGACAGGACTTCTACGAGCAGTACTTC
CASSQGQDFYEQYF
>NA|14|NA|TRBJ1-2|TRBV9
TGTGCCAGCAGCGTAGTCAAGGGAGGTGGGGACTACACCTTC
CASSVVKGGGDYTF
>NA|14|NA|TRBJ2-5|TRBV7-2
TGTGCCAGCAGCTTAGAGCAGGGGACCCAGACCCAGTACTTC
CASSLEQGTQTQYF
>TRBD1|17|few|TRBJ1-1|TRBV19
TGTGCCAGTAGTATAGACCTACGCTTGACAGGGGACACTGAAGCTTTCTTT
CASSIDLRLTGDTEAFF
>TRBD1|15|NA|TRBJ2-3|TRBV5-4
TGTGCCAGCAGCTTGGAAGGGGGCTTCACAGATACGCAGTATTTT
CASSLEGGFTDTQYF
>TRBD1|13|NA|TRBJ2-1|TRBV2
TGTGCCAGCAGTCTAGAGGACAGGGGGAAGCAGTTCTTC
CASSLEDRGKQFF
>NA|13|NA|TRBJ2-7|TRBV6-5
TGTGCTTCCGTGGTATCAGGGGTCTACGAGCAGTACTTC
CASVVSGVYEQYF
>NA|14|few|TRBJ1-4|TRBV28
TGTGCCAGCAGCACCAGGTCCTCTAATGAAAAACTGTTTTTT
CASSTRSSNEKLFF
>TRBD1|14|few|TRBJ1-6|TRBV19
TGTGCCAGTAGTACGGACAGGGCTAATTCACCCCTCCACTTT
CASSTDRANSPLHF
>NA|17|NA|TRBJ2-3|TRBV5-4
TGTGCCAGCAGCTCCCCCCTGGGGGCGGAACGCACAGATACGCAGTATTTT
CASSSPLGAERTDTQYF